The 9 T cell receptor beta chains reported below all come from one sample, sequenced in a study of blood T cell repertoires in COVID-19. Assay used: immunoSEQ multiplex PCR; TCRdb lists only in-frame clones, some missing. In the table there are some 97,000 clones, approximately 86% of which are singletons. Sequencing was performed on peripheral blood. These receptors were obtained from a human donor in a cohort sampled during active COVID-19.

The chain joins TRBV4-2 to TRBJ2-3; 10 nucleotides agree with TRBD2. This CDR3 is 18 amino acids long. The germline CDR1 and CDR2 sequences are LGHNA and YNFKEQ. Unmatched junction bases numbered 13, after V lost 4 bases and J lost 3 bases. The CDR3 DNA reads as TGTGCCAGCAGCCGGAAGGGCCTAGCGGGAGACTTGACAGATACGCAGTATTTT. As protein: CASSRKGLAGDLTDTQYF.

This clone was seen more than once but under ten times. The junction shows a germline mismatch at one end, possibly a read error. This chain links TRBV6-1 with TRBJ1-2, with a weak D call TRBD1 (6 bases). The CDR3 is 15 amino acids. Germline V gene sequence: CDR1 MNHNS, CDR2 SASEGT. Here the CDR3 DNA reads TGTGCCAGCAGTGAAGCGATGGGGGCTAACTACGGCTACACCTTC. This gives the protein CASSEAMGANYGYTF.

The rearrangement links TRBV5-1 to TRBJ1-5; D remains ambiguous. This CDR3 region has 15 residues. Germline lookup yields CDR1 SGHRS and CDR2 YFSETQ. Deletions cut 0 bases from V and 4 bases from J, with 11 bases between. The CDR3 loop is CASSLDGIGNQPQHF. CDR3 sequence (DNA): TGCGCCAGCAGCTTGGACGGGATTGGTAATCAGCCCCAGCATTTT. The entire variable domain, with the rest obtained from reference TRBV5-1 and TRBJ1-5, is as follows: KAGVTQTPRYLIKTRGQQVTLSCSPISGHRSVSWYQQTPGQGLQFLFEYFSETQRNKGNFPGRFSGRQFSNSRSEMNVSTLELGDSALYLCASSLDGIGNQPQHFGDGTRLSIL.

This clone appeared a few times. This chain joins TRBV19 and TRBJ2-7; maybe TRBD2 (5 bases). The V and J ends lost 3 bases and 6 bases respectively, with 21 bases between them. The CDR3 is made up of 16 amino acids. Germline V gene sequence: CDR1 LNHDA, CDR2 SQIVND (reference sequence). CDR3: CASSISKILVPTEQYF. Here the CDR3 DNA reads TGTGCCAGTAGTATTTCGAAGATACTAGTCCCAACCGAGCAGTACTTC.

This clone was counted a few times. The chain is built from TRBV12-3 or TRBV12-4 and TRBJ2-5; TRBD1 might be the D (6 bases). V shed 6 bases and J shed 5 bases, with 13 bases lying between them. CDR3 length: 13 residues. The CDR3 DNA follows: TGTGCCAGCAGCCCCGGACAGTTGGAGACCCAGTACTTC. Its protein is CASSPGQLETQYF.

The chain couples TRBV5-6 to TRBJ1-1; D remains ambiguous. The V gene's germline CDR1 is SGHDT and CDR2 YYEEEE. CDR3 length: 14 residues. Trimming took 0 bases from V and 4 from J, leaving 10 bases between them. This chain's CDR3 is CASSLATGVTEAFF. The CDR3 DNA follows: TGTGCCAGCAGCTTGGCTACCGGGGTCACTGAAGCTTTCTTT.

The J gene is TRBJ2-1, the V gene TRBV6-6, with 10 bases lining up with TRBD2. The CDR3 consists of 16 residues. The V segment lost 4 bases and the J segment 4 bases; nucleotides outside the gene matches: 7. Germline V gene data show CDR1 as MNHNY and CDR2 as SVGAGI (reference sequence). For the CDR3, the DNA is TGTGCCAGCAGTTCCGCAGCGGGAGGGCCGTACAATGAGCAGTTCTTC. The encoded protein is CASSSAAGGPYNEQFF.

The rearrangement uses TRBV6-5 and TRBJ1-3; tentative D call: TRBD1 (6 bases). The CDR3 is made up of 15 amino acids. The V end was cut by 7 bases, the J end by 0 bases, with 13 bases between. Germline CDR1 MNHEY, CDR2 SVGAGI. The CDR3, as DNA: TGTGCCAGCACCCAGACAGGCCCCTCTGGAAACACCATATATTTT. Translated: CASTQTGPSGNTIYF.

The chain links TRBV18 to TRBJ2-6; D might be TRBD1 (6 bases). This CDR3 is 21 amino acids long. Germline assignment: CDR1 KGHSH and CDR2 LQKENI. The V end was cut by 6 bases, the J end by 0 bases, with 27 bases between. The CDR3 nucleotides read TGTGCCAGCTCCTCCAGCGGCCACGGACAGTTTAGTTACTCTGGGGCCAACGTCCTGACTTTC. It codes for CASSSSGHGQFSYSGANVLTF.